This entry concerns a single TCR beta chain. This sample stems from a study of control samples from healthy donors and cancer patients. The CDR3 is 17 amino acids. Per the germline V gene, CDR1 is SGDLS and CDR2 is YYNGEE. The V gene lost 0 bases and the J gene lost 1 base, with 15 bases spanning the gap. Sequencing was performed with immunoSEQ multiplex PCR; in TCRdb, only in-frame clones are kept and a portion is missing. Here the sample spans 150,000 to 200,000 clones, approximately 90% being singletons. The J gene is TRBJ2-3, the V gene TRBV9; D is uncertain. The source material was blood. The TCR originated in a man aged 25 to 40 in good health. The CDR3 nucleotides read TGTGCCAGCAGCGTAGCCAAATATGGTGGTGGCACAGATACGCAGTATTTT. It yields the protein CASSVAKYGGGTDTQYF.